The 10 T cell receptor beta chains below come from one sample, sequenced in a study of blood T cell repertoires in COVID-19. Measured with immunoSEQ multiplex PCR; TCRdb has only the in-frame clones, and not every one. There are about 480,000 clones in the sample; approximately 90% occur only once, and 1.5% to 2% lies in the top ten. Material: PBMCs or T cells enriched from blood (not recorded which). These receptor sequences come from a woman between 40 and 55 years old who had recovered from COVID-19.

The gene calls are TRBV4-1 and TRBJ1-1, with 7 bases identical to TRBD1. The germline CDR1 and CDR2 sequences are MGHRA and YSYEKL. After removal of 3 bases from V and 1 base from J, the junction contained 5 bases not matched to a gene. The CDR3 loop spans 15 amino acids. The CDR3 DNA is TGCGCCAGCAGCCAGACCGGGACAGAGAACACTGAAGCTTTCTTT. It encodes CASSQTGTENTEAFF.

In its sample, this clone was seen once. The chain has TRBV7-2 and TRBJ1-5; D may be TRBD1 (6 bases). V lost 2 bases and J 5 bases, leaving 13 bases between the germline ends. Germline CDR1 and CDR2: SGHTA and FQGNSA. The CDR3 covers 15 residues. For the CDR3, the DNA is TGTGCCAGCAGCTTATCAACAGGGTGGGATCAGCCCCAGCATTTT. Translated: CASSLSTGWDQPQHF.

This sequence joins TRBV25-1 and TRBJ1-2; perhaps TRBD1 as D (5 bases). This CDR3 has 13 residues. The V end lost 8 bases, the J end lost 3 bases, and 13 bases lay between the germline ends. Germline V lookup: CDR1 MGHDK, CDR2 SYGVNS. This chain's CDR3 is CASSGGAHYGYTF. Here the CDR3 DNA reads TGTGCCAGCTCCGGCGGGGCACACTATGGCTACACCTTC.

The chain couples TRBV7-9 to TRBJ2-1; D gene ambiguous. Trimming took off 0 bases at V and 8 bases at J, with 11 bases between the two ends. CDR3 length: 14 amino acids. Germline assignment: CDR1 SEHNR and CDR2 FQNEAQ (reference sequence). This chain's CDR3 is CASSLASLSDEQFF. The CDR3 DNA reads TGTGCCAGCAGCTTAGCTAGCCTAAGCGATGAGCAGTTCTTC.

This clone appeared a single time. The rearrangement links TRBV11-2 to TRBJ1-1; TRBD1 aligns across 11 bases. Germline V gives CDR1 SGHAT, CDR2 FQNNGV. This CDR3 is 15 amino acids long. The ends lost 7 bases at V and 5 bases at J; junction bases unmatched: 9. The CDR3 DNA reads TGTGCCAGCACATCCGGGACAGGGGGTACTACTGAAGCTTTCTTT. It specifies CASTSGTGGTTEAFF.

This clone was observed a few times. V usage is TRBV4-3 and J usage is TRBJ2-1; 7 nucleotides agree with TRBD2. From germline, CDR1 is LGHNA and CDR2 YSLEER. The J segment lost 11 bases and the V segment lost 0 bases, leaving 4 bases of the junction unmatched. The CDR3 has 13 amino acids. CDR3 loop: CASSQEGREKQFF. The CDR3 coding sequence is TGCGCCAGCAGCCAAGAAGGGCGGGAGAAGCAGTTCTTC.

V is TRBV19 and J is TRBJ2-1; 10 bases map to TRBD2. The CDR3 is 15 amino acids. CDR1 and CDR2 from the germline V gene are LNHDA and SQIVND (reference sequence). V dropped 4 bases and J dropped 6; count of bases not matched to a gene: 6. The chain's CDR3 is CASSTIRTSGNEQFF. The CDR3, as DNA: TGTGCCAGTAGTACGATTCGGACTAGCGGCAATGAGCAGTTCTTC.

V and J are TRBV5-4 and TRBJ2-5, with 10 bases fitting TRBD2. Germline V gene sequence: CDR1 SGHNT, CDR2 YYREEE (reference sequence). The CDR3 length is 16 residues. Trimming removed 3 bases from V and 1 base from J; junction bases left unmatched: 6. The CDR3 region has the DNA TGTGCCAGCAGCTCTATAGCGGGAGGCCTCCAAGAGACCCAGTACTTC. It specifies CASSSIAGGLQETQYF. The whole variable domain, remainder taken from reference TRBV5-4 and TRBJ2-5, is ETGVTQSPTHLIKTRGQQVTLRCSSQSGHNTVSWYQQALGQGPQFIFQYYREEENGRGNFPPRFSGLQFPNYSSELNVNALELDDSALYLCASSSIAGGLQETQYFGPGTRLLVL.

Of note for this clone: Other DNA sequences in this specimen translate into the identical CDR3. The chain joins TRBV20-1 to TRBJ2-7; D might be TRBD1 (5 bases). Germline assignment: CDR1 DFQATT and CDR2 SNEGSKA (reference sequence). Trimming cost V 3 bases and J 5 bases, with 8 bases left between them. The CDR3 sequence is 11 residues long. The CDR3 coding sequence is TGCAGTGCTAGTTCAGGGCACGAGCAGTACTTC. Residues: CSASSGHEQYF.

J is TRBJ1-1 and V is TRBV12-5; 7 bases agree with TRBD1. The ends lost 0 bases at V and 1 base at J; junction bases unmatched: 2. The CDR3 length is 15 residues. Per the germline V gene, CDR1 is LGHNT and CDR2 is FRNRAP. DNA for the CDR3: TGTGCTAGTGGTTTGGTACAGGGGTGGAACACTGAAGCTTTCTTT. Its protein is CASGLVQGWNTEAFF.